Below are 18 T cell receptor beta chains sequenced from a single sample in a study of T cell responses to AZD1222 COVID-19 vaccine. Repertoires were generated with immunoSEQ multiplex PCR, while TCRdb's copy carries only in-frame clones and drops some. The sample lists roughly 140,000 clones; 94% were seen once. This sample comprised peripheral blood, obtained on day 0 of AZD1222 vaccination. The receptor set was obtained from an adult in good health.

The CDR3, as DNA: TGCAGCGCGTGGGGGGGCACCGGGGAGCTGTTTTTT. This sequence encodes CSAWGGTGELFF. This sequence joins TRBV29-1 and TRBJ2-2, with 7 bases lining up with TRBD2. Germline trimming cut 7 bases from V and 4 bases from J; bases unmatched to any gene: 3. The germline CDR1 and CDR2 sequences are SQVTM and ANQGSEA. The CDR3 has 12 residues.

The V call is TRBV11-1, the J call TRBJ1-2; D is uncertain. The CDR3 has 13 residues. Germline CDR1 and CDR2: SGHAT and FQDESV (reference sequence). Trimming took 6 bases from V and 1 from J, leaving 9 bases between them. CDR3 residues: CASRGNGNYGYTF. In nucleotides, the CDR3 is TGTGCCAGCAGGGGGAACGGTAACTATGGCTACACCTTC.

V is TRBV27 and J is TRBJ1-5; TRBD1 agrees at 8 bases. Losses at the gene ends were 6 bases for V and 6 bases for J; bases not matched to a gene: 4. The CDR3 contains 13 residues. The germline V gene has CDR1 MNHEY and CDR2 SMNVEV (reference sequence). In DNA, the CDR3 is TGTGCCAGCAGGGACAGGGTATTTCAGCCCCAGCATTTT. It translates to CASRDRVFQPQHF.

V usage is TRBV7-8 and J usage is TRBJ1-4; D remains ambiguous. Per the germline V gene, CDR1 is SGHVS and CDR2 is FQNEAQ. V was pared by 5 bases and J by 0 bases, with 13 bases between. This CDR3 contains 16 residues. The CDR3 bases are TGTGCCAGCAGCCCTCACCCTTCTACAACTAATGAAAAACTGTTTTTT. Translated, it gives CASSPHPSTTNEKLFF.

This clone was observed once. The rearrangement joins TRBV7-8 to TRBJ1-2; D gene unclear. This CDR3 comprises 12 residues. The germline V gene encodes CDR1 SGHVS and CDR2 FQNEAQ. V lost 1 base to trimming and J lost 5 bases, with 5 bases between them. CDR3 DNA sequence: TGTGCCAGCAGCTTAGAAGGGTATGGCTACACCTTC. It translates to CASSLEGYGYTF.

CDR3 protein: CASRTFYGYTF. The CDR3 bases are TGTGCCAGTCGGACATTCTATGGCTACACCTTC. The V gene is TRBV27, the J gene TRBJ1-2; D might be TRBD1 (5 bases). The V end lost 9 bases, the J end lost 4 bases, and 9 bases lay between the germline ends. The CDR3 is made up of 11 amino acids. CDR1 and CDR2 from the germline V gene are MNHEY and SMNVEV (reference sequence).

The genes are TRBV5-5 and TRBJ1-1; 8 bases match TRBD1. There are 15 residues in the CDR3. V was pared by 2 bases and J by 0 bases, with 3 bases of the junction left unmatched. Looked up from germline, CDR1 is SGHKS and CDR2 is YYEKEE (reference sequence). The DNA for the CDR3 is TGTGCCAGCAGCTTCCGGACAGGGTTGAACACTGAAGCTTTCTTT. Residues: CASSFRTGLNTEAFF. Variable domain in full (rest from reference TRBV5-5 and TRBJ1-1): DAGVTQSPTHLIKTRGQQVTLRCSPISGHKSVSWYQQVLGQGPQFIFQYYEKEERGRGNFPDRFSARQFPNYSSELNVNALLLGDSALYLCASSFRTGLNTEAFFGQGTRLTVV.

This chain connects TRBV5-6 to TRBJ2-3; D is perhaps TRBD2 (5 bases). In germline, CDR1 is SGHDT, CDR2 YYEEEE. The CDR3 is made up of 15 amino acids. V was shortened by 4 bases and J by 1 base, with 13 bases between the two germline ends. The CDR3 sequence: CASSLTLGGTDTQYF. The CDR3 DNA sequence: TGTGCCAGCAGCCTCACGTTGGGAGGCACAGATACGCAGTATTTT.

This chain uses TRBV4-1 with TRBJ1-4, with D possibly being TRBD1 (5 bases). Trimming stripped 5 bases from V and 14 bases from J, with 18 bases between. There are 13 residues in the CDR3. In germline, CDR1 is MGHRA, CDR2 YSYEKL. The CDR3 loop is CASSVDRSGDLFF. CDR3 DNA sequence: TGCGCCAGCAGCGTTGATAGGTCGGGGGACCTGTTTTTT.

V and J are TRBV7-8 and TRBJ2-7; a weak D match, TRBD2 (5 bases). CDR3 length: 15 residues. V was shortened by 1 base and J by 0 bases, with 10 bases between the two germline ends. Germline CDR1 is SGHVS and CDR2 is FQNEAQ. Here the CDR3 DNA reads TGTGCCAGCAGCTTAGACGGGATCGGCTCCTACGAGCAGTACGTC. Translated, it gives CASSLDGIGSYEQYV.

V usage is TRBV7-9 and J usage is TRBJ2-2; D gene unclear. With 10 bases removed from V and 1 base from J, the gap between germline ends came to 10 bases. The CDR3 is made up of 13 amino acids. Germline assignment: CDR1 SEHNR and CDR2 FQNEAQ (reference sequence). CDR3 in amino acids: CAIETENTGELFF. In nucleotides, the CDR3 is TGTGCCATCGAGACGGAGAACACCGGGGAGCTGTTTTTT. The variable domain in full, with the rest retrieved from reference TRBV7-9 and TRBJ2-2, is DTGVSQNPRHKITKRGQNVTFRCDPISEHNRLYWYRQTLGQGPEFLTYFQNEAQLEKSRLLSDRFSAERPKGSFSTLEIQRTEQGDSAMYLCAIETENTGELFFGEGSRLTVL.

The CDR3 DNA reads TGTGCCAGCAGTTATTTGGCGGGACCCTACAATGAGCAGTTCTTC. It yields the protein CASSYLAGPYNEQFF. The chain couples TRBV6-2 or TRBV6-3 to TRBJ2-1; maybe TRBD2 (6 bases). Germline CDR1 MNHEY, CDR2 SVGEGT. This CDR3 has 15 amino acids. Trimming removed 3 bases from V and 2 bases from J, with 11 bases in between.

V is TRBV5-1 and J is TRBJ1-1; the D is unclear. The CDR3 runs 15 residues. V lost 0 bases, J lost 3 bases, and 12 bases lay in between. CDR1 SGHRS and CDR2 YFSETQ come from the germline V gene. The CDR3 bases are TGCGCCAGCAGCTTGGATGGGGTGGGTGACACTGAAGCTTTCTTT. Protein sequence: CASSLDGVGDTEAFF.

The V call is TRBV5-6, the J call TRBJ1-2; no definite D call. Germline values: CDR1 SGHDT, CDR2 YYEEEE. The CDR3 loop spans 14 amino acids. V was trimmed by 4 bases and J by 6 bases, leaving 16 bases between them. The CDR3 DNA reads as TGTGCCAGCAGCCGGACGGACCTTATAGATGGCTACACCTTC. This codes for CASSRTDLIDGYTF.

The CDR3 DNA is TGTGCCAGCAGTGAAATGGTGGGGAACACCGGGGAGCTGTTTTTT. Its protein is CASSEMVGNTGELFF. The rearrangement links TRBV2 to TRBJ2-2; D not certain. Trimming removed 2 bases from V and 1 base from J, with 8 bases in between. Per germline, CDR1 SNHLY and CDR2 FYNNEI. This CDR3 region has 15 residues.

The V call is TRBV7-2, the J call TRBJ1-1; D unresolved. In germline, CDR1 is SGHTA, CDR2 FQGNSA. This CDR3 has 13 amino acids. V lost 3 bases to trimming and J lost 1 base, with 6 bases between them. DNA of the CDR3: TGTGCCAGCAGCTTCGCACCGAACACTGAAGCTTTCTTT. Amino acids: CASSFAPNTEAFF.

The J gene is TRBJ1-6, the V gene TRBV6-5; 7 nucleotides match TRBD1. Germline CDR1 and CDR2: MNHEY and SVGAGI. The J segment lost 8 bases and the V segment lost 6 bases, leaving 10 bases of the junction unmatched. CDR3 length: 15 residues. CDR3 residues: CASSPGQVWDSPLHF. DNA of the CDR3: TGTGCCAGCAGCCCCGGACAGGTGTGGGATTCACCCCTCCACTTT.

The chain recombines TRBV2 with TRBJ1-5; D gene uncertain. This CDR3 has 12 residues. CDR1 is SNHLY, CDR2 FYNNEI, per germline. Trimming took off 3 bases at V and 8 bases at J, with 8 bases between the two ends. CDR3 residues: CASSEGFEPQHF. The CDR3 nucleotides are TGTGCCAGCAGTGAGGGTTTTGAGCCCCAGCATTTT.